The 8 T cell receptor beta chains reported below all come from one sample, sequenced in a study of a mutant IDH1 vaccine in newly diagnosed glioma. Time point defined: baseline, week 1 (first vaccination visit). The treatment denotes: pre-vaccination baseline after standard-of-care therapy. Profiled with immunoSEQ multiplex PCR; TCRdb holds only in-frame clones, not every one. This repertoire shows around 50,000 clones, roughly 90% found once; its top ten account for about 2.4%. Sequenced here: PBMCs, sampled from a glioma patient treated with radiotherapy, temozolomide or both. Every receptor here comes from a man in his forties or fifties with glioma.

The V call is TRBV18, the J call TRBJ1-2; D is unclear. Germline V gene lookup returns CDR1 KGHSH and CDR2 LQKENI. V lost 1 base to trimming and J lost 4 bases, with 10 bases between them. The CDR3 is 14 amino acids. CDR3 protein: CASSPRETLYGYTF. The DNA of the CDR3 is TGTGCCAGCTCACCACGAGAAACCCTCTATGGCTACACCTTC.

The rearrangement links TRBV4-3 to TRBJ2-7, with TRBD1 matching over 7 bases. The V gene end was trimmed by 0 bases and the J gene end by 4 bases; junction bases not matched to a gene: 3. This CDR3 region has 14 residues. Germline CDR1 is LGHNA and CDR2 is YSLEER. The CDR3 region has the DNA TGCGCCAGCAGCCAAGATAGGACAGGATACGAGCAGTACTTC. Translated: CASSQDRTGYEQYF.

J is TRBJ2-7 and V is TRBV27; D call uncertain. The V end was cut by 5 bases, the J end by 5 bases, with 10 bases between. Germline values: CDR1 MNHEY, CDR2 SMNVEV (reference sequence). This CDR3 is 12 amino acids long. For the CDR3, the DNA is TGTGCCAGCAGTCCATCCCCCCACGAGCAGTACTTC. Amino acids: CASSPSPHEQYF.

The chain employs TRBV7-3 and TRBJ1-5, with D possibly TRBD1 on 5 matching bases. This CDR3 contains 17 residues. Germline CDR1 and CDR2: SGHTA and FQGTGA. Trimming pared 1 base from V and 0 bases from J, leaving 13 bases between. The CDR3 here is CASSLRIQGVSNQPQHF. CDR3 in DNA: TGTGCCAGCAGCTTAAGGATCCAGGGAGTTAGCAATCAGCCCCAGCATTTT.

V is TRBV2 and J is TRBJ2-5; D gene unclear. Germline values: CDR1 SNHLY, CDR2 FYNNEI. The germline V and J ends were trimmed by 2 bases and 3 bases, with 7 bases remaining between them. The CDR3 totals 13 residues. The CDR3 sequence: CASSELKEETQYF. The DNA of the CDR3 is TGTGCCAGCAGTGAACTAAAGGAAGAGACCCAGTACTTC.

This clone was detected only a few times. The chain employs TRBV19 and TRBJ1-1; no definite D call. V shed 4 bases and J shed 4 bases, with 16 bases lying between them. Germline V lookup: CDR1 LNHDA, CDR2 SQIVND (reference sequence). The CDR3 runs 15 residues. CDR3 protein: CASSRPGGRSTEAFF. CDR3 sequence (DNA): TGTGCCAGTAGTAGACCGGGAGGGAGGAGCACTGAAGCTTTCTTT.

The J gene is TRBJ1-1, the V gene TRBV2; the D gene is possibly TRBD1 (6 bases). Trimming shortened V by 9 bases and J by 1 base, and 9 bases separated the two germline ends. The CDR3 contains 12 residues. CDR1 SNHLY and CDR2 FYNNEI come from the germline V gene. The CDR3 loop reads CARGGGNTEAFF. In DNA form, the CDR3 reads TGTGCCAGAGGGGGGGGGAACACTGAAGCTTTCTTT. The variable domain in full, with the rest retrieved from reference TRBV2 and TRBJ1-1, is EPEVTQTPSHQVTQMGQEVILRCVPISNHLYFYWYRQILGQKVEFLVSFYNNEISEKSEIFDDQFSVERPDGSNFTLKIRSTKLEDSAMYFCARGGGNTEAFFGQGTRLTVV.

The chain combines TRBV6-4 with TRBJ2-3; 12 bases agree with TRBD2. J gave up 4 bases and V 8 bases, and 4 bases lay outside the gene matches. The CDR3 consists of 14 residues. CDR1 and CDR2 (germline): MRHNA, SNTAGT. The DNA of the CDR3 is TGTGCCAGCCGACTAGCGGGAGATTCAGATACGCAGTATTTT. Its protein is CASRLAGDSDTQYF.